A selection of T cell receptor beta chains follows, all from one sample in a study of blood T cell repertoires in COVID-19. Clones were read by immunoSEQ multiplex PCR, and TCRdb kept only the in-frame ones, dropping some. Of roughly 410,000 clones listed, roughly 90% were seen once; the top ten hold 0.95% to 1.5%. Sequencing used peripheral blood. The receptors stem from a middle-aged man with acute or convalescent COVID-19. Each CDR3 is given with its conserved first and last residue. A D gene is named only where the DNA matches it firmly.

v_call: TRBV19; d_call: -; j_call: TRBJ1-4; cdr3_aa: CASSGRFATNEKLFF
v_call: TRBV5-1; d_call: -; j_call: TRBJ1-3; cdr3_aa: CASSSSTGPNTIYF
v_call: TRBV6-1; d_call: -; j_call: TRBJ2-2; cdr3_aa: CASSDYTLGPTGELFF
v_call: TRBV9; d_call: -; j_call: TRBJ1-1; cdr3_aa: CASSVFEGTEAFF
v_call: TRBV15; d_call: TRBD2; j_call: TRBJ2-1; cdr3_aa: CATSRESILAVRYNEQFF
v_call: TRBV6-5; d_call: TRBD1; j_call: TRBJ2-4; cdr3_aa: CASRPRWQGENIQYF
v_call: TRBV10-3; d_call: TRBD1; j_call: TRBJ2-7; cdr3_aa: CAIRPGQGVNEQYF
v_call: TRBV7-9; d_call: -; j_call: TRBJ1-1; cdr3_aa: CASSPDIDEAFF
v_call: TRBV2; d_call: TRBD2; j_call: TRBJ2-2; cdr3_aa: CASSRGSQDTGELFF
v_call: TRBV6-4; d_call: -; j_call: TRBJ1-4; cdr3_aa: CASRGQQVNEKLFF
v_call: TRBV6-5; d_call: -; j_call: TRBJ2-7; cdr3_aa: CATKQTGYEQYF
v_call: TRBV19; d_call: -; j_call: TRBJ2-1; cdr3_aa: CASQGGTYNEQFF
v_call: TRBV11-3; d_call: TRBD2; j_call: TRBJ2-1; cdr3_aa: CASAGGGVEQFF
v_call: TRBV27; d_call: TRBD2; j_call: TRBJ2-5; cdr3_aa: CASSRRLAGGQGAGETQYF
v_call: TRBV6-5; d_call: -; j_call: TRBJ1-2; cdr3_aa: CASSYSYRADNGYTF
v_call: TRBV28; d_call: -; j_call: TRBJ2-7; cdr3_aa: CASSSLRGGFGTRPYEQYF
v_call: TRBV9; d_call: TRBD2; j_call: TRBJ2-2; cdr3_aa: CASSTGTSGSTGELFF
v_call: TRBV11-3; d_call: TRBD1; j_call: TRBJ1-1; cdr3_aa: CASSKGDRSNTEAFF
v_call: TRBV19; d_call: -; j_call: TRBJ2-1; cdr3_aa: CASRVGRGANEQFF
v_call: TRBV28; d_call: -; j_call: TRBJ1-5; cdr3_aa: CASSSDRKKHSVWPQHF
v_call: TRBV4-1; d_call: -; j_call: TRBJ2-7; cdr3_aa: CASRPRGDTSYEQYF
v_call: TRBV5-1; d_call: TRBD1; j_call: TRBJ1-4; cdr3_aa: CASSETGPEGKLFF
v_call: TRBV28; d_call: -; j_call: TRBJ1-2; cdr3_aa: CASSFTRQVTF
v_call: TRBV6-2/TRBV6-3; d_call: -; j_call: TRBJ2-2; cdr3_aa: CASSYWTTGELFF
v_call: TRBV19; d_call: TRBD1; j_call: TRBJ1-5; cdr3_aa: CASSINQGANQPQHF
v_call: TRBV19; d_call: -; j_call: TRBJ1-5; cdr3_aa: CASSIAGYSNQPQHF
v_call: TRBV28; d_call: TRBD1; j_call: TRBJ2-7; cdr3_aa: CASSLRDRASYEQYF
v_call: TRBV5-1; d_call: -; j_call: TRBJ2-1; cdr3_aa: CASSLEAAALGQFF
v_call: TRBV19; d_call: TRBD2; j_call: TRBJ2-1; cdr3_aa: CASSKLAGNNEQFF
v_call: TRBV7-8; d_call: TRBD2; j_call: TRBJ2-1; cdr3_aa: CASSLDHVAGGPYEQFF
v_call: TRBV11-1; d_call: -; j_call: TRBJ1-2; cdr3_aa: CASSLSGAYGYTF
v_call: TRBV6-9; d_call: TRBD1; j_call: TRBJ1-6; cdr3_aa: CASRQIRDRGSNYNSPLHF
v_call: TRBV7-2; d_call: TRBD1; j_call: TRBJ2-7; cdr3_aa: CASSFPSGTAYEQYF
v_call: TRBV6-5; d_call: -; j_call: TRBJ1-4; cdr3_aa: CASSYGGAANEKLFF
v_call: TRBV7-9; d_call: -; j_call: TRBJ1-5; cdr3_aa: CASSLGQRPDQPQHF
v_call: TRBV4-3; d_call: -; j_call: TRBJ2-3; cdr3_aa: CASSPVRAGTDTQYF
v_call: TRBV27; d_call: -; j_call: TRBJ1-1; cdr3_aa: CASSLYGDTRAFF
v_call: TRBV27; d_call: TRBD2; j_call: TRBJ2-3; cdr3_aa: CASSLAGGSGDTQYF
v_call: TRBV19; d_call: TRBD1; j_call: TRBJ2-1; cdr3_aa: CASRNQQGGNEQFF
v_call: TRBV14; d_call: TRBD1; j_call: TRBJ2-7; cdr3_aa: CASSHHRGQGGYEQYF
v_call: TRBV7-9; d_call: TRBD2; j_call: TRBJ2-1; cdr3_aa: CASSLRGGRENEQFF
v_call: TRBV19; d_call: TRBD2; j_call: TRBJ2-1; cdr3_aa: CASSIRLAGASSYNEQFF